One sample yielded the 3 T cell receptor beta chains listed below, sequenced in a study of technical replicates of blood from a few donors. TCRdb's table, derived via immunoSEQ multiplex PCR, lists solely in-frame clones and lacks some. The data show approximately 81,000 clones, around four fifths seen once. Sequences were obtained from PBMCs. The origin of the receptors is a human donor in good health. Some clones in this sample may be carry-over from other donors' samples.

The chain is built from TRBV4-2 and TRBJ2-1; TRBD2 aligns across 7 bases. Trimming removed 3 bases from V and 6 bases from J; junction bases left unmatched: 8. This CDR3 contains 15 residues. CDR1 is LGHNA, CDR2 YNFKEQ, per germline. The CDR3 DNA reads as TGTGCCAGCAGCCAGGAAGGCGGGAGAGGCAATGAGCAGTTCTTC. Protein sequence: CASSQEGGRGNEQFF.

This clone was seen a few times. The rearrangement joins TRBV5-1 to TRBJ2-6; unclear D gene. CDR1 and CDR2 (germline): SGHRS, YFSETQ. Trimming stripped 3 bases from V and 5 bases from J, with 15 bases between. The CDR3 totals 16 residues. CDR3 in amino acids: CASSSDAVSRANVLTF. Written as DNA, the CDR3 is TGCGCCAGCAGCTCAGACGCGGTCTCGAGGGCCAACGTCCTGACTTTC. The full variable domain, rest sourced from reference TRBV5-1 and TRBJ2-6, is KAGVTQTPRYLIKTRGQQVTLSCSPISGHRSVSWYQQTPGQGLQFLFEYFSETQRNKGNFPGRFSGRQFSNSRSEMNVSTLELGDSALYLCASSSDAVSRANVLTFGAGSRLTVL.

The chain uses TRBV2 and TRBJ2-7; 7 nucleotides match TRBD2. J gave up 4 bases and V 5 bases, and 8 bases lay outside the gene matches. Germline CDR1 SNHLY, CDR2 FYNNEI. The CDR3 is made up of 14 amino acids. CDR3: CASSFTSEIYEQYF. The CDR3 DNA reads as TGTGCCAGCAGTTTTACTAGCGAGATATACGAGCAGTACTTC.